This T cell receptor beta chain stems from a study of blood T cell repertoires in COVID-19. Profiling relied on immunoSEQ multiplex PCR, and the TCRdb table lists in-frame clones only, not all of them. The repertoire holds just over 250,000 clones, with 84% as singletons. Germline CDR1 SGHDT, CDR2 YYEEEE. The CDR3 has 15 amino acids. Trimming took off 4 bases at V and 7 bases at J, with 20 bases between the two ends. V and J are TRBV5-6 and TRBJ1-2; tentative D call: TRBD1 (5 bases). Material: PBMCs or T cells enriched from blood (not recorded which). The sequence was collected from a man aged 25-45 years with acute COVID-19. This CDR3 is CASSQSVGQGFGYTF. Here the CDR3 DNA reads TGTGCCAGCAGCCAATCCGTGGGGCAGGGCTTTGGCTACACCTTC.